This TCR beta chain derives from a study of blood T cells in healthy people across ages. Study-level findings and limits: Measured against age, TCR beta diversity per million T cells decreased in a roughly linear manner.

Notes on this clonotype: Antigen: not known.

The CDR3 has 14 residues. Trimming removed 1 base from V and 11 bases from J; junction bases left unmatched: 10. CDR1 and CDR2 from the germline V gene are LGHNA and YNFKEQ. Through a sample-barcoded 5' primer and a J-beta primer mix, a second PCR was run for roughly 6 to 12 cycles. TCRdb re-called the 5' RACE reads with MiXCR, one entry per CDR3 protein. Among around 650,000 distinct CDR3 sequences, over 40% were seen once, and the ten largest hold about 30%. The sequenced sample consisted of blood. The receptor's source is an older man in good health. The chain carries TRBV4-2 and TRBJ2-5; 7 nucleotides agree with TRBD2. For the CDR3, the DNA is TGTGCCAGCAGCCAAGCGCAAGGGGCGGGGGAGCAGTACTTC. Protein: CASSQAQGAGEQYF.